What follows are 2 T cell receptor beta chains derived from one specimen sequenced in a study of regulatory T cells in long-lasting Graves disease. Libraries of TCR beta came from iRepertoire HTBI primers plus Arm-PCR of CDR3 regions. From the multiplex PCR reads, TCRdb called clonotypes with MiXCR, one entry per CDR3 protein. The profile shows a few hundred thousand distinct CDR3 sequences, 20% to 30% of them singletons. Time point specified: persistent/refractory GD, antithyroid drugs over 5 years with positive TRAb. Following extraction of RNA from PBMCs, that RNA was used to make the TCR library. The input for sequencing was peripheral blood mononuclear cells (PBMCs), taken when the disease was refractory, from a patient treated with antithyroid drugs. The source is a female donor with Graves disease.

There are many counts of this clonotype. V is TRBV20-1 and J is TRBJ2-7; a possible D gene is TRBD2 (5 bases). Deletions cut 4 bases from V and 1 base from J, with 11 bases between. The germline V gene encodes CDR1 DFQATT and CDR2 SNEGSKA (reference sequence). The CDR3 is 13 amino acids. DNA for the CDR3: TGCAGTGCTATCGCAGGAGGATCCTACGAGCAGTACTTC. This encodes CSAIAGGSYEQYF.

The chain employs TRBV20-1 and TRBJ1-1, with D possibly being TRBD1 (6 bases). Trimming removed 0 bases from V and 5 bases from J, with 16 bases in between. The germline gives CDR1 DFQATT, CDR2 SNEGSKA (reference sequence). This CDR3 comprises 15 residues. This chain's CDR3 is CSAREGGGKETEAFF. The CDR3 nucleotides read TGCAGTGCTAGAGAAGGGGGAGGGAAGGAAACTGAAGCTTTCTTT.